The present T cell receptor (beta chain) was sequenced within a study of human T cells and chemical hapten exposure. Findings of the study overall: Expanded TCRs showed more large CDR3 clusters than pre-sensitization or healthy control sets.

A note on this clonotype: The antigen is unknown.

TCRdb used MiXCR to reprocess the RACE reads, holding one entry per CDR3 protein. The sample carries just under 350,000 distinct CDR3 sequences, roughly 6.9% recorded once. Specified time point: patch test 1, 2 weeks after DPC sensitization. Regarding treatment: therapeutic diphenylcyclopropenone sensitization with weekly scalp DPC. Prior to application of each patch test, blood was drawn. This CDR3 has 15 amino acids. Trimming took 5 bases from V and 2 from J, leaving 15 bases between them. Per germline, CDR1 SEHNR and CDR2 FQNEAQ (reference sequence). The input for sequencing was whole blood, taken in connection with sensitization to the hapten diphenylcyclopropenone (DPC). The chain combines TRBV7-9 with TRBJ1-2; possible D gene TRBD1, 6 bases. The receptor's source is a woman under 30 with alopecia areata. Some clones in this sample may be carry-over from other donors' samples. In DNA, the CDR3 is TGTGCCAGCAGCACGTGGACAGTTTGGAACTATGGCTACACCTTC. The encoded protein is CASSTWTVWNYGYTF.